Below, 2 T cell receptor beta chains from the same sample are listed, as sequenced in a study of cytomegalovirus exposure and HLA in healthy donors. Profiling relied on immunoSEQ multiplex PCR, and the TCRdb table lists in-frame clones only, not all of them. The sample lists under 250,000 clones, around nine tenths occurring once. Specimen: PBMCs. The origin of the receptors is a woman under 30 in good health and CMV-seronegative.

The CDR3 reads CASSPSRNYGYTF. The DNA for the CDR3 is TGTGCCAGCAGCCCTTCCAGAAACTATGGCTACACCTTC. The chain recombines TRBV7-9 with TRBJ1-2; D is ambiguous. In germline, CDR1 is SEHNR, CDR2 FQNEAQ (reference sequence). The CDR3 has 13 amino acids. V lost 5 bases and J 2 bases, leaving 9 bases between the germline ends. Full variable domain (outside the CDR3, taken from reference TRBV7-9 and TRBJ1-2): DTGVSQNPRHKITKRGQNVTFRCDPISEHNRLYWYRQTLGQGPEFLTYFQNEAQLEKSRLLSDRFSAERPKGSFSTLEIQRTEQGDSAMYLCASSPSRNYGYTFGSGTRLTVV.

This clone was recorded only once. The rearrangement uses TRBV19 and TRBJ1-1; tentative D call: TRBD1 (6 bases). Trimming left V 5 bases short and J 4 bases short, with 14 bases between. The CDR3 spans 14 residues. Germline V lookup: CDR1 LNHDA, CDR2 SQIVND (reference sequence). The CDR3 protein is CASSRAGEGTEAFF. The CDR3 DNA is TGTGCCAGTAGTCGGGCAGGGGAAGGCACTGAAGCTTTCTTT.